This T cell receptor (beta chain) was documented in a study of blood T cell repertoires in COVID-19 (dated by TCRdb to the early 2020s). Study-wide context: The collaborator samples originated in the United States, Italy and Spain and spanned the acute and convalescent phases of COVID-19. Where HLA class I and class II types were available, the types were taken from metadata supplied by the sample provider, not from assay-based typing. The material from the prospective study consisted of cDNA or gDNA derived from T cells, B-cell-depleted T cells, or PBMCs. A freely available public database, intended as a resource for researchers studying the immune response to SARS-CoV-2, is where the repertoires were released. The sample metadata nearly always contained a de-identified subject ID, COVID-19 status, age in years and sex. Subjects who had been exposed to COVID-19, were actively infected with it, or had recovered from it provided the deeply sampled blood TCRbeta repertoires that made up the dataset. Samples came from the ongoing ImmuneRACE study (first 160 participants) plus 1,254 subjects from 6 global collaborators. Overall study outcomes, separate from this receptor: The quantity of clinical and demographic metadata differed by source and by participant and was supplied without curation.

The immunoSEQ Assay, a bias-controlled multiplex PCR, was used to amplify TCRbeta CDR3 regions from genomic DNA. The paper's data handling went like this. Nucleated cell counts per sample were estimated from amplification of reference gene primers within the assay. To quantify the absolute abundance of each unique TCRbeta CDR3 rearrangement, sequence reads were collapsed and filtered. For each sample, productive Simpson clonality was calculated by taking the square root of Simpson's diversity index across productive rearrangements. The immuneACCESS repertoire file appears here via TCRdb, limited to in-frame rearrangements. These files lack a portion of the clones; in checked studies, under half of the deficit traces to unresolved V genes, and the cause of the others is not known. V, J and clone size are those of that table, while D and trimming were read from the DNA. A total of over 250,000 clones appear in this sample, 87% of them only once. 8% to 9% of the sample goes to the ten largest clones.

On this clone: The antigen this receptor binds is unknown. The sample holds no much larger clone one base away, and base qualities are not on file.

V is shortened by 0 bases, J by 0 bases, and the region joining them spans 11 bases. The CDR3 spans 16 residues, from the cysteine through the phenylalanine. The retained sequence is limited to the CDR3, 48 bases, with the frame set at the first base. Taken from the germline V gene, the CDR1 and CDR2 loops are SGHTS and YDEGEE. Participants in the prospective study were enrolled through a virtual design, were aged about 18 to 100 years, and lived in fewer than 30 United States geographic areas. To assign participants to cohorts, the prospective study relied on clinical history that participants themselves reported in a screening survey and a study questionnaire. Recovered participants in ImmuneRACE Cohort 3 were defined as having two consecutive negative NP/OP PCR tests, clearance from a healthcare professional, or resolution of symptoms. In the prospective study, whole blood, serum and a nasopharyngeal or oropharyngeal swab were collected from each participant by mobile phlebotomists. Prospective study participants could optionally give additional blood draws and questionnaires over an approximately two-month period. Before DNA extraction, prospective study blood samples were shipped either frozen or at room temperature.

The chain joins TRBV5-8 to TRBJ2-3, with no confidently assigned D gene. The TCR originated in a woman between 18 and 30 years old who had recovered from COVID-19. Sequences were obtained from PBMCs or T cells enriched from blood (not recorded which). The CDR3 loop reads CASSLVLADSTDTQYF. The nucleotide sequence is TGTGCCAGCAGCTTGGTCCTGGCGGATAGCACAGATACGCAGTATTTT.